The sequence of this TCR beta chain was determined in a study of shared clonotypes between healthy human individuals. Study-level background: CD8 memory received one plate per donor, CD8 naive two, CD4 memory three and CD4 naive three. Study findings and constraints: Of the naive CD4 clonotypes, around 4.8% were shared across several donors.

For each subset, genomic DNA was distributed in equal portions over several immunoSEQ plates. Authors' methods: There were no quality scores in the junction-only immunoSEQ sequences, so filtering differed. Repertoires were generated with immunoSEQ multiplex PCR, while TCRdb's copy carries only in-frame clones and drops some. V and J calls and clone size are given by that table; D and trimming were obtained from the DNA. The sample records 1.5 million to 2.5 million clones, over 85% being singletons. Of note for this clone: Antigen: not known.

Cells designated naive CD8 were CD45RO-negative and were positively selected for CCR7, with terminally differentiated effector memory CD45RA+ cells excluded. V was shortened by 5 bases and J by 8 bases, with 16 bases between the two germline ends. CDR3 size: 14 residues. Germline V lookup: CDR1 LNHNV, CDR2 YYDKDF (reference sequence). The chain links TRBV15 to TRBJ1-3; D is unclear. The sample consisted of naive CD8+ T cells sorted from blood. The source of this sequence is a man aged 18 to 35 in good health. The CDR3 loop reads CATSLEGRVDTIYF. CDR3 nucleotides: TGTGCCACCAGCCTGGAAGGGCGGGTGGACACCATATATTTT.